The rows below give T cell receptor beta chains drawn from one sample of a study of shared clonotypes between healthy human individuals. Profiling relied on immunoSEQ multiplex PCR, and the TCRdb table lists in-frame clones only, not all of them. The sample carries about 2,100,000 clones, just over 90% recorded once. Sample: naive CD8+ T cells from PBMCs. The source of these receptors is a man younger than 30 in good health. Some clones in this sample may be carry-over from other donors' samples. Both conserved end residues are part of each CDR3. Fields, in order: V gene, D gene, J gene, clone size, CDR3 protein, CDR3 DNA. A D gene is named only where the DNA matches it firmly. A clone size is listed for some rows: how often the clone was seen (once, few, many), or a class if it is expanded.

TRBV7-9	TRBD2	TRBJ2-3	.	CASSLLAGASTDTQYF	TGTGCCAGCAGCTTATTGGCGGGAGCTAGCACAGATACGCAGTATTTT
TRBV19	TRBD2	TRBJ2-1	.	CASSPGTSGAEQFF	TGTGCCAGTAGCCCCGGGACTAGCGGGGCTGAGCAGTTCTTC
TRBV6-1	.	TRBJ2-7	.	CASSESRKETGISYEQYF	TGTGCCAGCAGTGAATCTCGTAAGGAGACGGGGATTTCCTACGAGCAGTACTTC
TRBV5-4	TRBD1	TRBJ2-7	.	CASSVGQGSYEQYF	TGTGCCAGCAGCGTCGGACAGGGCTCCTACGAGCAGTACTTC
TRBV5-1	TRBD1	TRBJ1-1	.	CASSSGTGGTEAFF	TGCGCCAGCAGCTCTGGGACAGGGGGCACTGAAGCTTTCTTT
TRBV4-3	TRBD2	TRBJ2-1	once	CASSQEGQRELGNEQFF	TGCGCCAGCAGCCAAGAAGGCCAGCGGGAGTTAGGCAATGAGCAGTTCTTC
TRBV28	.	TRBJ2-1	.	CASSVSVSQFF	TGTGCCAGCAGTGTTAGTGTCTCCCAGTTCTTC
TRBV5-4	.	TRBJ2-7	.	CASSPYRDGAYEQYF	TGTGCCAGCAGCCCGTACCGGGATGGCGCCTACGAGCAGTACTTC
TRBV28	.	TRBJ2-3	.	CASSLTGSTDTQYF	TGTGCCAGCAGTTTAACCGGGAGTACAGATACGCAGTATTTT
TRBV9	TRBD2	TRBJ2-5	.	CASSVDLAGGLGETQYF	TGTGCCAGCAGCGTAGACCTAGCGGGAGGTCTGGGAGAGACCCAGTACTTC
TRBV19	.	TRBJ1-1	.	CASSTGSAEAFF	TGTGCCAGTAGTACAGGGAGCGCTGAAGCTTTCTTT
TRBV10-1	TRBD1	TRBJ1-5	.	CASSDLDRGDQPQHF	TGCGCCAGCAGTGACCTCGACAGGGGAGATCAGCCCCAGCATTTT
TRBV9	.	TRBJ2-1	.	CASSEGLYNEQFF	TGTGCCAGCAGCGAGGGGCTTTACAATGAGCAGTTCTTC
TRBV2	.	TRBJ1-1	.	CASNYDTEAFF	TGTGCCAGTAATTACGACACTGAAGCTTTCTTT
TRBV9	.	TRBJ1-1	.	CASSVLDGDTEAFF	TGTGCCAGCAGCGTTCTGGACGGAGACACTGAAGCTTTCTTT
TRBV5-4	TRBD1	TRBJ2-2	.	CASSYGQGGPGELFF	TGTGCCAGCAGTTATGGACAGGGCGGACCCGGGGAGCTGTTTTTT
TRBV7-9	.	TRBJ1-5	.	CASVGGVGNQPQHF	TGTGCCAGCGTTGGGGGAGTAGGAAATCAGCCCCAGCATTTT
TRBV15	.	TRBJ1-1	.	CATSRSENTEAFF	TGTGCCACCAGCAGATCGGAGAACACTGAAGCTTTCTTT
TRBV29-1	.	TRBJ2-1	.	CSVSRDPEVLRSYNEQFF	TGCAGCGTTTCCCGGGACCCCGAGGTCCTCCGCTCCTACAATGAGCAGTTCTTC
TRBV7-2	TRBD1	TRBJ2-5	.	CASSPNTGGWETQYF	TGTGCCAGCAGCCCCAATACAGGGGGCTGGGAGACCCAGTACTTC
TRBV9	.	TRBJ2-2	.	CASSAVNTGELFF	TGTGCCAGCAGCGCGGTTAACACCGGGGAGCTGTTTTTT
TRBV4-1	.	TRBJ2-6	.	CASSQPQRSGANVLTF	TGCGCCAGCAGCCAGCCACAGCGCTCTGGGGCCAACGTCCTGACTTTC
TRBV27	TRBD2	TRBJ2-7	.	CASSFGLAGFSEQYF	TGTGCCAGCAGTTTCGGTCTAGCGGGATTCTCCGAGCAGTACTTC
TRBV4-1	.	TRBJ1-5	.	CASSLYERSYSNQPQHF	TGCGCCAGCAGCCTCTATGAACGGTCTTATAGCAATCAGCCCCAGCATTTT
TRBV9	.	TRBJ1-2	.	CASSLSLGEPYGYTF	TGTGCCAGCAGCTTAAGTCTCGGGGAACCCTATGGCTACACCTTC
TRBV5-1	.	TRBJ2-5	.	CASSLGTQQETQYF	TGCGCCAGCAGCCTTGGGACTCAACAAGAGACCCAGTACTTC
TRBV6-1	.	TRBJ1-2	.	CASILLGERTHGYTF	TGTGCCAGCATTCTATTGGGAGAAAGGACCCATGGCTACACCTTC
TRBV28	.	TRBJ1-1	few	CASSLRGVNTEAFF	TGTGCCAGCAGTTTGAGGGGGGTGAACACTGAAGCTTTCTTT
TRBV4-3	.	TRBJ1-1	.	CASSQDWAGVAEAFF	TGCGCCAGCAGCCAAGATTGGGCAGGTGTGGCTGAAGCTTTCTTT